The next 25 T cell receptor beta chains were all read from a single sample in a study of T-cell reconstitution after alpha-beta-depleted transplantation in children. This sample's TCRbeta library carried unique molecular identifier barcodes. TCRdb redid the calling of the PCR reads with MiXCR, one entry per CDR3 protein. The sample lists 600,000 to 800,000 distinct CDR3 sequences, less than 15% occurring once. Sequencing was performed on PBMCs, taken before TCRalphabeta/CD19-depleted stem cell transplant. These receptors came from a girl aged 2 to 10 with congenital amegakaryocytic thrombocytopenia, due to receive a stem cell transplant.

This clonotype was observed a handful of times. The gene calls are TRBV12-3 or TRBV12-4 and TRBJ2-7, with 11 bases fitting TRBD2. CDR3 length: 15 amino acids. With V trimmed by 11 bases and J by 4 bases, 13 bases remained unmatched. This CDR3 reads CASCETSGTIYEQYF. CDR3 sequence (DNA): TGTGCCTCCTGTGAGACTAGCGGGACCATATACGAGCAGTACTTC.

This clonotype was recorded many times. This chain links TRBV20-1 with TRBJ2-3, with 10 bases lining up with TRBD2. The length of the CDR3 is 16 residues. Losses at the gene ends were 4 bases for V and 0 bases for J; bases not matched to a gene: 7. Germline loops: CDR1 DFQATT, CDR2 SNEGSKA (reference sequence). CDR3 sequence: CSAIKREGRSTDTQYF. CDR3 nucleotides: TGCAGTGCTATTAAGCGGGAGGGCCGGAGCACAGATACGCAGTATTTT.

This clonotype showed up just a few times. This sequence joins TRBV29-1 and TRBJ2-6; D gene uncertain. The germline V gene encodes CDR1 SQVTM and CDR2 ANQGSEA. Trimming stripped 1 base from V and 0 bases from J, with 10 bases between. This CDR3 comprises 16 residues. This CDR3 reads CSVEGTGHSGANVLTF. The CDR3 DNA reads as TGCAGCGTTGAAGGAACGGGCCACTCTGGGGCCAACGTCCTGACTTTC.

The chain couples TRBV20-1 to TRBJ2-7; 13 bases align to TRBD2. Unmatched junction bases numbered 6, after V lost 5 bases and J lost 2 bases. CDR3 length equals 15 residues. CDR1 DFQATT and CDR2 SNEGSKA come from the germline V gene (reference sequence). In nucleotides, the CDR3 is TGCAGTGCTGTTACCGGGACTAGCGGGGCCTACGAGCAGTACTTC. Translating it yields CSAVTGTSGAYEQYF.

This clonotype was counted many times. The chain couples TRBV29-1 to TRBJ1-1; D possibly corresponds to TRBD1 (6 bases). Per germline, CDR1 SQVTM and CDR2 ANQGSEA. The V gene lost 6 bases and the J gene lost 6 bases, with 14 bases spanning the gap. CDR3 length: 12 residues. CDR3 amino acids: CSVATGFAEAFF. DNA of the CDR3: TGCAGCGTAGCCACAGGGTTCGCTGAAGCTTTCTTT.

The rearrangement joins TRBV10-3 to TRBJ2-3; the D is unclear. Trimming pared 1 base from V and 5 bases from J, leaving 13 bases between. Looked up from germline, CDR1 is ENHRY and CDR2 is SYGVKD. This CDR3 is 15 amino acids long. In DNA form, the CDR3 reads TGTGCCATCAGTGAGTTTGGGCCAAGGATAGATACGCAGTATTTT. It specifies CAISEFGPRIDTQYF.

As regards this clonotype: A read error is possible here, since a much larger clone lies one base away. CDR3 protein: CGARVADQETQYF. CDR3 nucleotides: TGCGGTGCTAGAGTAGCGGACCAAGAGACCCAGTACTTC. The genes are TRBV20-1 and TRBJ2-5, with a possible D match to TRBD2 (6 bases). The CDR3 is made up of 13 amino acids. The V gene's germline CDR1 is DFQATT and CDR2 SNEGSKA (reference sequence).

Details on this clonotype: A much bigger clone sits one base away, suggesting this may be a read error. The chain couples TRBV13 to TRBJ2-1; tentatively, D is TRBD2 (5 bases). CDR3 length: 16 amino acids. CDR1 PRHDT and CDR2 FYEKMQ come from the germline V gene (reference sequence). Between the trimmed V and J ends, which lost 2 bases and 1 base, there was a span of 12 bases. CDR3 in amino acids: CASSLFGGMSYNEQFF. The CDR3 DNA sequence: TGTGCCAGCAGCTTATTCGGAGGCATGTCCTACAATGAGCAGTTCTTC.

This clonotype was detected ten times or more. The rearrangement uses TRBV7-7 and TRBJ2-5; D gene uncertain. CDR1 is SSHAT and CDR2 is FNYEAQ in the germline V gene (reference sequence). V dropped 1 base and J dropped 2 bases, with 5 bases sitting between them. The CDR3 length is 13 residues. The CDR3: CASSLVQQETQYF. In DNA form, the CDR3 reads TGTGCCAGCAGCTTAGTTCAACAAGAGACCCAGTACTTC.

This clonotype was found many times. V usage is TRBV5-1 and J usage is TRBJ1-1, with D possibly being TRBD1 (5 bases). CDR1 SGHRS and CDR2 YFSETQ come from the germline V gene. The CDR3 has 13 amino acids. V lost 2 bases and J lost 6, with 11 bases in between. The CDR3 DNA reads TGCGCCAGCAGCTTTATTGACAGTGCTGAAGCTTTCTTT. This sequence encodes CASSFIDSAEAFF.

The rearrangement links TRBV12-5 to TRBJ2-1; 7 nucleotides line up with TRBD2. The CDR3 has 17 amino acids. Unmatched junction bases numbered 12, after V lost 5 bases and J lost 2 bases. Per germline, CDR1 LGHNT and CDR2 FRNRAP. The CDR3 sequence: CASGLALAGVTYNEQFF. Written as DNA, the CDR3 is TGTGCTAGTGGTCTGGCCTTAGCGGGTGTTACCTACAATGAGCAGTTCTTC.

The chain links TRBV9 to TRBJ2-7; 7 bases match TRBD2. Germline V gene sequence: CDR1 SGDLS, CDR2 YYNGEE. CDR3 size: 13 residues. V shed 3 bases and J 4 bases; nucleotides not matched to a gene: 4. The CDR3 here is CASSAGGPYEQYF. The CDR3 nucleotides read TGTGCCAGCAGCGCGGGGGGACCTTACGAGCAGTACTTC.

The chain is built from TRBV2 and TRBJ2-2; 13 bases map to TRBD2. The CDR3 contains 17 residues. J gave up 4 bases and V 7 bases, and 9 bases lay outside the gene matches. Germline loops: CDR1 SNHLY, CDR2 FYNNEI. The CDR3 region is CASTVLAGGRSTGELFF. DNA for the CDR3: TGTGCCAGCACTGTACTAGCGGGAGGGCGGAGCACCGGGGAGCTGTTTTTT.

The CDR3 loop reads CASSPAGTVGEQYF. Here the CDR3 DNA reads TGTGCCAGCAGTCCGGCCGGGACAGTCGGCGAGCAGTACTTC. The rearrangement links TRBV12-3 or TRBV12-4 to TRBJ2-7; TRBD1 matches at 7 bases. V lost 5 bases and J lost 6; bases outside the gene matches: 10. This CDR3 is built from 14 residues.

This clonotype was seen only a few times. The V gene is TRBV12-3 or TRBV12-4, the J gene TRBJ2-2; 11 bases line up with TRBD2. V trimming: 5 bases; J trimming: 6 bases; junction bases outside the gene matches: 8. The CDR3 is made up of 16 amino acids. Here the CDR3 reads CASSTHSGRAAGELFF. The CDR3 DNA sequence: TGTGCCAGCAGTACTCATAGCGGGAGGGCCGCCGGGGAGCTGTTTTTT.

This clonotype has a handful of counts. The chain couples TRBV12-3 or TRBV12-4 to TRBJ1-1, with D maybe TRBD1 (5 bases). V was clipped by 3 bases and J by 7 bases, with 12 bases between them. The CDR3 totals 13 residues. CDR3 sequence: CASSFWDPNEAFF. The DNA for the CDR3 is TGTGCCAGCAGTTTCTGGGACCCCAATGAAGCTTTCTTT.

The V gene is TRBV27, the J gene TRBJ2-5; weak D call: TRBD2 (6 bases). In germline, CDR1 is MNHEY, CDR2 SMNVEV (reference sequence). V was trimmed by 3 bases and J by 2 bases, leaving 19 bases between them. The length of the CDR3 is 17 residues. CDR3 nucleotides: TGTGCCAGCAGTTTTAGGGAGGTGGGGACCGGACAAGAGACCCAGTACTTC. It yields the protein CASSFREVGTGQETQYF.

This clonotype was seen many times. As DNA, the CDR3 is TGTGCCAGCAGCCTGGCCCTCAATCAGCCCCAGCATTTT. It codes for CASSLALNQPQHF. This rearrangement joins TRBV7-9 to TRBJ1-5, with no clear D. Germline V gene data show CDR1 as SEHNR and CDR2 as FQNEAQ (reference sequence). V lost 5 bases and J 3 bases, leaving 8 bases between the germline ends. This CDR3 has 13 amino acids.

This clonotype was seen only a few times. The chain couples TRBV5-1 to TRBJ1-1; D is uncertain. The CDR3 runs 14 residues. V was pared by 0 bases and J by 5 bases, with 11 bases between. Germline V gene lookup returns CDR1 SGHRS and CDR2 YFSETQ. The CDR3 DNA reads TGCGCCAGCAGCTTGGCCTCGGCGGCTACTGAAGCTTTCTTT. Translating gives CASSLASAATEAFF.

V is TRBV19 and J is TRBJ2-1; D may be TRBD1 or TRBD2 (5 bases each). The V end was cut by 5 bases, the J end by 0 bases, with 11 bases between. The length of the CDR3 is 15 residues. CDR1 LNHDA and CDR2 SQIVND come from the germline V gene (reference sequence). This CDR3 reads CASSWGRNSYNEQFF. The DNA of the CDR3 is TGTGCCAGTAGTTGGGGACGTAACTCCTACAATGAGCAGTTCTTC.

The chain links TRBV5-1 to TRBJ2-7; the D gene is possibly TRBD2 (6 bases). The V end lost 0 bases, the J end lost 0 bases, and 16 bases lay between the germline ends. CDR1 and CDR2 (germline): SGHRS, YFSETQ. The CDR3 contains 17 residues. DNA for the CDR3: TGCGCCAGCAGCTTGGAAGGAGGGTTCGGCTACTCCTACGAGCAGTACTTC. Protein product: CASSLEGGFGYSYEQYF.

The chain joins TRBV20-1 to TRBJ1-6; maybe TRBD1 (5 bases). Trimming removed 7 bases at V and 5 bases at J, with 12 bases between. The CDR3 has 13 residues. From germline, CDR1 is DFQATT and CDR2 SNEGSKA (reference sequence). The CDR3 DNA reads TGCAGTGGTTTGGGACCGAATAATTCACCCCTCCACTTT. It encodes CSGLGPNNSPLHF.

This clonotype appeared a single time. This sequence may be a read error, since a much larger clone differs from it by one base. Here the CDR3 reads CASSPRLAASTDTQYF. DNA of the CDR3: TGTGCCAGCAGTCCTCGACTAGCGGCTAGCACAGATACGCAGTATTTT. The chain employs TRBV2 and TRBJ2-3; 9 bases agree with TRBD2. In germline, CDR1 is SNHLY, CDR2 FYNNEI. The CDR3 spans 16 residues. V shed 5 bases and J 0 bases; nucleotides not matched to a gene: 6.

This clonotype was seen many times. The chain combines TRBV7-3 with TRBJ2-1; maybe TRBD2 (6 bases). The germline CDR1 and CDR2 sequences are SGHTA and FQGTGA. Between the trimmed V and J ends, which lost 2 bases and 1 base, there was a span of 12 bases. This CDR3 region has 16 residues. CDR3 sequence reads: CASSLDGGGSYNEQFF. The DNA for the CDR3 is TGTGCCAGCAGCTTAGACGGCGGAGGGTCCTACAATGAGCAGTTCTTC.

This clonotype was found many times. V gene TRBV6-1 combines with J gene TRBJ2-7; a weak D match, TRBD1 (5 bases). CDR3 length equals 15 residues. The V end was cut by 3 bases, the J end by 1 base, with 13 bases between. The germline V gene has CDR1 MNHNS and CDR2 SASEGT. DNA of the CDR3: TGTGCCAGCAGTGATTGGGGCGGACCATCCTACGAGCAGTACTTC. Translating it yields CASSDWGGPSYEQYF.